The rows below give T cell receptor beta chains drawn from one sample of a study of Ad26.COV2.S vaccination and SARS-CoV-2 variants. Clones were sequenced by immunoSEQ multiplex PCR, and TCRdb holds only the in-frame ones, with some missing. The sample carries around 450,000 clones, 85% to 90% recorded once. This material consisted of peripheral blood, taken in a trial of Ad26.COV2.S vaccine versus placebo. These receptor sequences come from a person between 18 and 59 years old who received the Ad26.COV2.S COVID-19 vaccine or a placebo. The CDR3 runs from the conserved cysteine through the conserved F or W. The D gene is left open where the match is weak. Only part of the rows carry a size: once, few, many, or a class if the clone is expanded.

CDR3aa,CDR3nt,len,abundance,v_gene,j_gene,d_gene
CASNLQGALGTDTQYF,TGCGCCAGCAACTTACAGGGGGCATTAGGAACAGATACGCAGTATTTT,16,once,TRBV5-1,TRBJ2-3,TRBD1
CASSARDATEAFF,TGTGCCAGCAGCGCCCGGGACGCCACTGAAGCTTTCTTT,13,NA,TRBV9,TRBJ1-1,NA
CASSLRIAGATDTQYF,TGTGCCAGCAGCTTACGTATCGCGGGGGCCACAGATACGCAGTATTTT,16,NA,TRBV11-2,TRBJ2-3,NA
CASSPLGGSSYNEQFF,TGTGCCAGCAGCCCCCTAGGGGGCAGCTCCTACAATGAGCAGTTCTTC,16,NA,TRBV3-1/TRBV3-2,TRBJ2-1,TRBD1
CSVGAGTAGGYNEQFF,TGCAGCGTTGGGGCTGGCACAGCGGGAGGGTACAATGAGCAGTTCTTC,16,NA,TRBV29-1,TRBJ2-1,TRBD2
CASSPGQGSEKLFF,TGTGCCAGTAGTCCCGGACAGGGGAGTGAAAAACTGTTTTTT,14,NA,TRBV19,TRBJ1-4,TRBD1
CASNPGTGGKLFF,TGTGCCAGCAACCCCGGGACAGGCGGAAAACTGTTTTTT,13,NA,TRBV7-2,TRBJ1-4,TRBD1
CASSQVGLYNSPLHF,TGTGCCAGCAGCCAAGTCGGGCTCTATAATTCACCCCTCCACTTT,15,NA,TRBV3-1/TRBV3-2,TRBJ1-6,NA
CASSLGPPGIGEKLFF,TGTGCCAGCAGCTTAGGGCCCCCAGGGATTGGCGAAAAACTGTTTTTT,16,NA,TRBV7-3,TRBJ1-4,NA
CASRLDRGNTIYF,TGTGCCAGCAGGTTGGATCGGGGTAACACCATATATTTT,13,NA,TRBV5-4,TRBJ1-3,NA
CASSLAYGYEQYF,TGTGCCAGCAGCTTGGCCTACGGGTACGAGCAGTACTTC,13,NA,TRBV5-8,TRBJ2-7,NA
CATSRDSGANTGELFF,TGTGCCACCAGCAGAGATAGCGGTGCGAACACCGGGGAGCTGTTTTTT,16,NA,TRBV15,TRBJ2-2,NA
CASSRGQGDSYNSPLHF,TGTGCCAGCAGCAGGGGACAGGGGGACTCCTATAATTCACCCCTCCACTTT,17,NA,TRBV5-4,TRBJ1-6,TRBD1
CASSIPGQRNTEAFF,TGTGCCAGTAGTATACCCGGACAGAGGAACACTGAAGCTTTCTTT,15,NA,TRBV19,TRBJ1-1,NA
CASSQTTDTQYF,TGTGCCAGCAGCCAGACAACAGATACGCAGTATTTT,12,NA,TRBV7-8,TRBJ2-3,NA
CASSYPTGQANYGYTF,TGTGCCAGCAGTTACCCCACGGGACAGGCCAACTATGGCTACACCTTC,16,NA,TRBV6-6,TRBJ1-2,TRBD1
CASSLLTGGNTEAFF,TGTGCCAGCAGCCTATTGACCGGGGGGAACACTGAAGCTTTCTTT,15,NA,TRBV3-1/TRBV3-2,TRBJ1-1,NA
CASSLPTGNTDTQYF,TGCGCCAGCAGCTTGCCGACAGGGAACACAGATACGCAGTATTTT,15,NA,TRBV5-1,TRBJ2-3,TRBD1
CASSPAFPQPGVETQYF,TGTGCCAGCAGCCCTGCTTTCCCACAACCAGGGGTAGAGACCCAGTACTTC,17,NA,TRBV13,TRBJ2-5,NA
CASRLLSGGELFF,TGTGCCAGCAGACTCCTTAGCGGCGGGGAGCTGTTTTTT,13,NA,TRBV7-8,TRBJ2-2,NA
CASSIAGQGYEQYF,TGTGCCAGCAGCATCGCGGGACAGGGCTACGAGCAGTACTTC,14,NA,TRBV27,TRBJ2-7,TRBD1
CASKDPARREAFF,TGTGCCAGTAAGGACCCGGCAAGGAGGGAAGCTTTCTTT,13,NA,TRBV19,TRBJ1-1,NA
CASRTENSNQPQHF,TGTGCCAGCAGGACAGAAAATAGCAATCAGCCCCAGCATTTT,14,NA,TRBV7-3,TRBJ1-5,NA
CASSLGSWSTNYGYTF,TGTGCCAGCAGCTTAGGCTCCTGGAGCACTAACTATGGCTACACCTTC,16,NA,TRBV7-9,TRBJ1-2,NA
CASSLARSEQYF,TGTGCCAGCAGCTTGGCACGGTCCGAGCAGTACTTC,12,NA,TRBV5-8,TRBJ2-7,NA
CASSALTRGIGQPQHF,TGTGCCAGTAGTGCACTAACAAGGGGAATAGGCCAGCCCCAGCATTTT,16,NA,TRBV19,TRBJ1-5,NA
CASSKQSRTEAFF,TGTGCCAGCAGCAAGCAGTCGAGGACTGAAGCTTTCTTT,13,NA,TRBV4-2,TRBJ1-1,NA
CASSLGRGAETQYF,TGTGCTAGCAGCTTAGGGAGGGGGGCAGAGACCCAGTACTTC,14,NA,TRBV7-7,TRBJ2-5,NA
CASSPWQGAVLRTQYF,TGTGCCAGCAGCCCCTGGCAGGGGGCCGTTCTACGGACCCAGTACTTC,16,NA,TRBV11-3,TRBJ2-5,TRBD1
CASSLVGDPSYGYTF,TGCGCCAGCAGCTTGGTTGGGGACCCCAGCTATGGCTACACCTTC,15,NA,TRBV5-1,TRBJ1-2,NA
CASSRGKSSTDTQYF,TGTGCCAGCAGTAGGGGGAAATCTAGCACAGATACGCAGTATTTT,15,NA,TRBV28,TRBJ2-3,NA
CAWKGGSGGYNEQFF,TGTGCCTGGAAAGGTGGTAGCGGGGGCTACAATGAGCAGTTCTTC,15,NA,TRBV30,TRBJ2-1,TRBD2
CASRRWTSGIQETQYF,TGTGCCAGCAGAAGGTGGACTAGCGGGATCCAAGAGACCCAGTACTTC,16,NA,TRBV2,TRBJ2-5,TRBD2
CASSQDPFQPQHF,TGCGCCAGCAGCCAAGATCCGTTTCAGCCCCAGCATTTT,13,once,TRBV4-3,TRBJ1-5,NA
CASSQGPTATNEKLFF,TGCGCCAGCAGCCAGGGTCCGACAGCAACTAATGAAAAACTGTTTTTT,16,NA,TRBV4-1,TRBJ1-4,NA
CASRDQLRGYTF,TGTGCCAGCCGGGACCAACTACGTGGCTACACCTTC,12,NA,TRBV6-5,TRBJ1-2,NA
CASRGGGGGVGNQPQHF,TGTGCCAGCAGAGGGGGGGGAGGAGGCGTGGGCAATCAGCCCCAGCATTTT,17,NA,TRBV2,TRBJ1-5,NA
CASTSIGYEQYF,TGTGCCAGCACCAGCATAGGCTACGAGCAGTACTTC,12,NA,TRBV6-5,TRBJ2-7,NA
CASSSLAGWGQPQHF,TGTGCCAGCAGCTCCCTGGCTGGTTGGGGTCAGCCCCAGCATTTT,15,NA,TRBV7-2,TRBJ1-5,NA
CASSLASGGAQEQFF,TGTGCCAGCAGCCTGGCTAGCGGGGGGGCGCAGGAGCAGTTCTTC,15,NA,TRBV3-1/TRBV3-2,TRBJ2-1,TRBD2
CASSAGQRKTGELFF,TGTGCCAGCAGCGCCGGACAAAGAAAGACCGGGGAGCTGTTTTTT,15,NA,TRBV5-4,TRBJ2-2,NA
CASNLAGGDTQYF,TGTGCCAGCAACCTAGCGGGAGGAGATACGCAGTATTTT,13,NA,TRBV9,TRBJ2-3,TRBD2
CASNPGSGRRRLHF,TGTGCCAGTAATCCGGGCAGCGGGCGGCGTCGCCTCCACTTT,14,few,TRBV6-5,TRBJ1-6,NA
CASSFGRGSYNEQFF,TGTGCCAGCAGCTTCGGGCGGGGCTCCTACAATGAGCAGTTCTTC,15,NA,TRBV5-6,TRBJ2-1,NA
CASSRGSYNEQFF,TGTGCCAGCAGCAGGGGTTCCTACAATGAGCAGTTCTTC,13,NA,TRBV12-3/TRBV12-4,TRBJ2-1,NA
CSASIIEYVLPADTEAFF,TGCAGTGCTAGTATCATTGAATACGTGCTGCCTGCGGACACTGAAGCTTTCTTT,18,NA,TRBV20-1,TRBJ1-1,NA
CASSEETYTGELFF,TGTGCCAGCAGTGAAGAGACCTACACCGGGGAGCTGTTTTTT,14,NA,TRBV6-4,TRBJ2-2,NA
CSVKARQAYGYTF,TGCAGCGTCAAGGCCCGGCAGGCTTATGGCTACACCTTC,13,NA,TRBV29-1,TRBJ1-2,NA
CASSLLAPSSYEQYF,TGTGCCAGCAGCTTACTAGCACCATCCTCCTACGAGCAGTACTTC,15,once,TRBV11-1,TRBJ2-7,NA
CASSQDRRGSYNEQFF,TGTGCCAGCAGCCAAGATCGACGGGGGAGCTACAATGAGCAGTTCTTC,16,NA,TRBV4-2,TRBJ2-1,NA
CASGPGQGSDTEAFF,TGTGCTAGTGGCCCTGGACAGGGCTCGGACACTGAAGCTTTCTTT,15,NA,TRBV12-5,TRBJ1-1,TRBD1
CASSLAGSQNTIYF,TGTGCCAGCAGCTTGGCGGGCTCACAGAACACCATATATTTT,14,NA,TRBV5-8,TRBJ1-3,NA
CASSRGETEAFF,TGTGCCAGCAGCCGAGGGGAGACTGAAGCTTTCTTT,12,once,TRBV12-3/TRBV12-4,TRBJ1-1,NA
CASRTGGTGYTF,TGTGCCAGCAGAACAGGGGGCACTGGCTACACCTTC,12,NA,TRBV2,TRBJ1-2,TRBD1